The 32 T cell receptor beta chains reported below all come from one sample, sequenced in a study of vaccination effects on CD4 cells after COVID-19. Produced via immunoSEQ multiplex PCR; TCRdb's table is partial and in-frame only. This table has tens of thousands of clones, roughly 81% appearing once. Antigens of these TCRs are unknown. Sequencing in the ViraFEST assay came after antigen-specific CD4+ T cells had been expanded with viral peptide pools, which were used to stimulate PBMC. Culture proceeded for more than nine days, and CD4+ T cells were then isolated. Either the BNT162b2 or mRNA-1273 vaccine was given to participants in two doses. This specimen was CD4+ T cells from PBMCs cultured with SARS-CoV-2 spike peptides, taken after COVID-19 vaccination. Source of these receptors: a human donor who received a COVID-19 vaccine. Some clones in this sample may be carry-over from other donors' samples.

This chain joins TRBV5-1 and TRBJ1-4, with D possibly TRBD1 on 6 matching bases. Germline values: CDR1 SGHRS, CDR2 YFSETQ. This CDR3 region has 15 residues. V was clipped by 1 base and J by 2 bases, with 9 bases between them. DNA of the CDR3: TGCGCCAGCAGCTTGTTAGGACAGACTAATGAAAAACTGTTTTTT. Its protein is CASSLLGQTNEKLFF. The full variable domain, in which reference TRBV5-1 and TRBJ1-4 provide the parts outside the CDR3, is KAGVTQTPRYLIKTRGQQVTLSCSPISGHRSVSWYQQTPGQGLQFLFEYFSETQRNKGNFPGRFSGRQFSNSRSEMNVSTLELGDSALYLCASSLLGQTNEKLFFGSGTQLSVL.

The rearrangement links TRBV6-5 to TRBJ2-1, with 7 bases that match TRBD2. The CDR3 runs to 14 residues. Germline CDR1 MNHEY, CDR2 SVGAGI. With 5 bases clipped from V and 0 bases from J, the junction kept 1 base outside the gene matches. In DNA form, the CDR3 reads TGTGCCAGCAGTCGGACTAGCTCCTACAATGAGCAGTTCTTC. It is translated as CASSRTSSYNEQFF.

This clone was counted between two and nine times. This chain joins TRBV7-9 and TRBJ2-1, with a weak D call TRBD2 (6 bases). Per the germline V gene, CDR1 is SEHNR and CDR2 is FQNEAQ (reference sequence). The CDR3 has 16 amino acids. Trimming left V 5 bases short and J 7 bases short, with 21 bases between. CDR3 nucleotide sequence: TGTGCCAGCAGCCCCCCCGGGAGATTCCAGGTAAATGAGCAGTTCTTC. This sequence encodes CASSPPGRFQVNEQFF.

By share, this clone counts as large. The chain links TRBV9 to TRBJ1-1; 9 positions agree with TRBD1. Germline V gene sequence: CDR1 SGDLS, CDR2 YYNGEE. The CDR3 has 16 amino acids. Germline trimming cut 0 bases from V and 4 bases from J; bases unmatched to any gene: 7. This CDR3 reads CASSVEGTGLGTEAFF. The DNA for the CDR3 is TGTGCCAGCAGCGTAGAAGGGACAGGGTTAGGCACTGAAGCTTTCTTT.

CDR3 amino acids: CASSAPGTANTGELFF. The CDR3 nucleotides read TGTGCCAGCAGCGCCCCCGGGACGGCGAACACCGGGGAGCTGTTTTTT. The chain links TRBV7-9 to TRBJ2-2; D could derive from TRBD1 or TRBD2 (5 bases each). Germline assignment: CDR1 SEHNR and CDR2 FQNEAQ (reference sequence). V gave up 5 bases and J gave up 0 bases, with 13 bases separating them. The CDR3 sequence is 16 residues long.

This sequence joins TRBV7-3 and TRBJ2-5; 8 nucleotides align to TRBD2. Germline V gene sequence: CDR1 SGHTA, CDR2 FQGTGA. V shed 3 bases, J shed 3 bases, and the junction held 3 bases outside the gene matches. CDR3 length equals 14 residues. The CDR3 sequence is CASSFGREEETQYF. CDR3 bases: TGTGCCAGCAGCTTTGGGCGGGAGGAAGAGACCCAGTACTTC.

This rearrangement joins TRBV5-6 to TRBJ1-1; D is ambiguous. This CDR3 has 13 residues. Germline loops: CDR1 SGHDT, CDR2 YYEEEE. Deletions cut 4 bases from V and 2 bases from J, with 9 bases between. The CDR3 nucleotides read TGTGCCAGCAGCCGGAGTCTTAACACTGAAGCTTTCTTT. Amino acids: CASSRSLNTEAFF.

The chain uses TRBV5-1 and TRBJ2-5; D possibly uses TRBD1 or TRBD2 (5 bases each). Trimming removed 0 bases from V and 3 bases from J, with 24 bases in between. The length of the CDR3 is 19 residues. Germline V lookup: CDR1 SGHRS, CDR2 YFSETQ. This CDR3 reads CASSLVPFGRDHDKETQYF. In nucleotides, the CDR3 is TGCGCCAGCAGCTTGGTTCCGTTTGGCAGGGACCACGATAAAGAGACCCAGTACTTC.

This clone was counted a few times. The rearrangement links TRBV19 to TRBJ2-1; no definite D call. Trimming cost V 8 bases and J 3 bases, with 11 bases left between them. This CDR3 spans 13 amino acids. Germline lookup yields CDR1 LNHDA and CDR2 SQIVND (reference sequence). CDR3: CASFSMGYNEQFF. DNA of the CDR3: TGTGCCAGTTTTTCAATGGGCTACAATGAGCAGTTCTTC.

DNA of the CDR3: TGTGCCAGCAGCTGGAGGACAGGGGCTACCCAAGAGACCCAGTACTTC. Protein sequence: CASSWRTGATQETQYF. The chain is built from TRBV5-6 and TRBJ2-5, with 9 nucleotides matching TRBD1. The CDR3 is made up of 16 amino acids. The germline CDR1 and CDR2 sequences are SGHDT and YYEEEE. V trimming: 3 bases; J trimming: 1 base; junction bases outside the gene matches: 7.

The chain carries TRBV5-5 and TRBJ2-3, with 11 bases aligning to TRBD2. V lost 3 bases to trimming and J lost 4 bases; unmatched junction nucleotides: 4. The V gene's germline CDR1 is SGHKS and CDR2 YYEKEE (reference sequence). The CDR3 has 15 amino acids. CDR3 amino acids: CASSSGTSGPDTQYF. CDR3 nucleotide sequence: TGTGCCAGCAGCTCCGGGACTAGCGGCCCAGATACGCAGTATTTT.

The J gene is TRBJ2-7, the V gene TRBV6-5; D is possibly TRBD2 (7 bases). Germline CDR1 is MNHEY and CDR2 is SVGAGI. The CDR3 spans 15 residues. Trimming stripped 6 bases from V and 4 bases from J, with 19 bases between. DNA of the CDR3: TGTGCCAGCAGGGGAGGGGGACGGGGAGTTTACGAGCAGTACGTC. This gives the protein CASRGGGRGVYEQYV.

The V call is TRBV10-2, the J call TRBJ1-5, with D possibly matching TRBD1 (6 bases). Trimming removed 6 bases at V and 0 bases at J, with 12 bases between. The germline V gene has CDR1 WSHSY and CDR2 SAAADI. The CDR3 length is 15 residues. DNA for the CDR3: TGCGCCAGCAGGTCAGGGGATTATAGCAATCAGCCCCAGCATTTT. As protein: CASRSGDYSNQPQHF.

The chain joins TRBV27 to TRBJ2-7; TRBD1 agrees at 8 bases. V was clipped by 5 bases and J by 10 bases; unmatched bases: 13. Germline CDR1 MNHEY, CDR2 SMNVEV (reference sequence). CDR3 length: 14 amino acids. CDR3: CASSQTTGAKRQYV. The CDR3, as DNA: TGTGCCAGCAGTCAGACGACAGGGGCCAAGAGACAGTACGTC.

V gene TRBV6-5 combines with J gene TRBJ2-7; 8 positions match TRBD1. V shed 6 bases and J 3 bases; nucleotides not matched to a gene: 7. The CDR3 length is 14 residues. Germline V lookup: CDR1 MNHEY, CDR2 SVGAGI. CDR3 sequence (DNA): TGTGCCAGCAGCCCCGGGACAGGCGTCTACGAGCAGTACGTC. Encoded protein: CASSPGTGVYEQYV.

CDR3 in amino acids: CASSLGFTGYGANVLTF. The CDR3 DNA sequence: TGTGCCAGCAGCCTAGGGTTTACAGGGTATGGGGCCAACGTCCTGACTTTC. The chain couples TRBV28 to TRBJ2-6, with D maybe TRBD1 (6 bases). Germline V gene sequence: CDR1 MDHEN, CDR2 SYDVKM. The CDR3 contains 17 residues. Trimming cost V 6 bases and J 3 bases, with 18 bases left between them.

The gene calls are TRBV7-2 and TRBJ1-4; a weak D match, TRBD1 (5 bases). V lost 1 base and J lost 7, with 10 bases in between. The CDR3 covers 14 residues. The germline V gene encodes CDR1 SGHTA and CDR2 FQGNSA. The CDR3, as DNA: TGTGCCAGCAGCTTAGAGGGGTTCGGTGAAAAACTGTTTTTT. It codes for CASSLEGFGEKLFF. The variable domain in full, completed from reference TRBV7-2 and TRBJ1-4, reads GAGVSQSPSNKVTEKGKDVELRCDPISGHTALYWYRQSLGQGLEFLIYFQGNSAPDKSGLPSDRFSAERTGGSVSTLTIQRTQQEDSAVYLCASSLEGFGEKLFFGSGTQLSVL.

This clone came up a few times. The sample has other DNA sequences that encode this CDR3 too. V gene TRBV6-5 combines with J gene TRBJ2-5; TRBD2 aligns across 8 bases. The CDR3 has 15 residues. CDR1 and CDR2 from the germline V gene are MNHEY and SVGAGI. The trim removed 4 bases at V and 4 bases at J, leaving 8 bases unmatched. The CDR3 nucleotides are TGTGCCAGCAGTTCCCTAAGCGGGGGAAGAGAGACCCAGTACTTC. It is translated as CASSSLSGGRETQYF.

The chain combines TRBV5-1 with TRBJ1-4; D might be TRBD1 (6 bases). CDR3 length: 16 residues. V shed 3 bases and J shed 6 bases, with 18 bases lying between them. Germline CDR1 is SGHRS and CDR2 is YFSETQ. The CDR3 nucleotides read TGCGCCAGCAGCTGGGGATCCGGGACACAGTATGAAAAACTGTTTTTT. As protein: CASSWGSGTQYEKLFF.

This rearrangement joins TRBV7-2 to TRBJ2-7; TRBD1 matches 8 bases. The CDR3 is 19 residues long. Trimming at V came to 1 base and at J to 6 bases, leaving 20 bases not matched to a gene. The V gene's germline CDR1 is SGHTA and CDR2 FQGNSA. The CDR3 bases are TGTGCCAGCAGCTTAGGCGGGTCTAGGTCACAGGGGGTGTTGGGCGAGCAGTACGTC. This codes for CASSLGGSRSQGVLGEQYV.

To note about this clone: Germline is not matched at one junction end, which may reflect a read error. This chain links TRBV7-3 with TRBJ2-1; D may be TRBD2 (6 bases). The CDR3 loop spans 14 amino acids. CDR1 and CDR2 (germline): SGHTA, FQGTGA. In nucleotides, the CDR3 is TGTGCCAGCAGCTTATCCGGGACTTACAGTGAGCAGTTCTTC. It encodes CASSLSGTYSEQFF.

V is TRBV5-1 and J is TRBJ1-1; D remains unclear. This CDR3 has 14 residues. CDR1 and CDR2 from the germline V gene are SGHRS and YFSETQ. The V end was cut by 1 base, the J end by 6 bases, with 13 bases between. CDR3 nucleotides: TGCGCCAGCAGCTTGACGGGTGGTAGCGCTGAAGCTTTCTTT. Protein: CASSLTGGSAEAFF.

This clone has more than one count but fewer than ten. This chain uses TRBV3-1 (or the pseudogene TRBV3-2) with TRBJ1-4; no clear D. Germline CDR1 reads LGHDT; CDR2 reads YNNKEL (reference sequence). V was trimmed by 1 base and J by 7 bases, leaving 7 bases between them. The length of the CDR3 is 13 residues. CDR3 residues: CASSQGTFEKLFF. The CDR3 nucleotides are TGTGCCAGCAGCCAAGGGACCTTTGAAAAACTGTTTTTT.

The chain employs TRBV9 and TRBJ2-5, with D possibly TRBD2 on 6 matching bases. The CDR3 runs to 14 residues. V lost 0 bases and J lost 4, with 10 bases in between. Germline values: CDR1 SGDLS, CDR2 YYNGEE. The CDR3 sequence is CASSVGWDSETQYF. The CDR3 DNA reads as TGTGCCAGCAGCGTAGGTTGGGACTCAGAGACCCAGTACTTC. Full variable domain (remainder filled in from reference TRBV9 and TRBJ2-5): DSGVTQTPKHLITATGQRVTLRCSPRSGDLSVYWYQQSLDQGLQFLIQYYNGEERAKGNILERFSAQQFPDLHSELNLSSLELGDSALYFCASSVGWDSETQYFGPGTRLLVL.

The CDR3: CASSQPGQGRSFYEKLFF. Here the CDR3 DNA reads TGCGCCAGCAGCCAACCTGGACAGGGAAGATCATTCTATGAAAAACTGTTTTTT. The chain joins TRBV4-1 to TRBJ1-4; 8 bases line up with TRBD1. The length of the CDR3 is 18 residues. The V gene end was trimmed by 2 bases and the J gene end by 6 bases; junction bases not matched to a gene: 14. Germline V gene sequence: CDR1 MGHRA, CDR2 YSYEKL.

This clone was observed a few times. The chain recombines TRBV7-3 with TRBJ2-3, with D possibly matching TRBD2 (6 bases). V was shortened by 5 bases and J by 2 bases, with 14 bases between the two germline ends. The CDR3 contains 15 residues. The germline CDR1 and CDR2 sequences are SGHTA and FQGTGA. In DNA, the CDR3 is TGTGCCAGCAGCCCGGGACTTGGAGTCACAGATACGCAGTATTTT. Protein: CASSPGLGVTDTQYF.

This chain uses TRBV6-4 with TRBJ2-3; TRBD2 matches at 11 bases. Germline CDR1 is MRHNA and CDR2 is SNTAGT. V trimming: 6 bases; J trimming: 5 bases; junction bases outside the gene matches: 10. The CDR3 contains 16 residues. CDR3 protein: CASSALAGGSGDTQYF. The CDR3 bases are TGTGCCAGCAGCGCCCTAGCGGGGGGATCGGGAGATACGCAGTATTTT.

This clone came up once. The chain combines TRBV6-5 with TRBJ1-5, with a possible D match to TRBD1 (5 bases). The V end was cut by 5 bases, the J end by 1 base, with 9 bases between. The CDR3 length is 14 residues. Germline lookup yields CDR1 MNHEY and CDR2 SVGAGI. The CDR3 DNA sequence: TGTGCCAGCAGTCGGGACCTCAGCAATCAGCCCCAGCATTTT. Encoded protein: CASSRDLSNQPQHF.

This chain uses TRBV11-2 with TRBJ2-5; 11 nucleotides align to TRBD1. The J segment lost 4 bases and the V segment lost 0 bases, leaving 4 bases of the junction unmatched. In germline, CDR1 is SGHAT, CDR2 FQNNGV. The CDR3 runs 16 residues. Here the CDR3 DNA reads TGTGCCAGCAGCTTAGATCTGGACAGGGGGCCAGAGACCCAGTACTTC. This translates into CASSLDLDRGPETQYF.

V and J are TRBV19 and TRBJ2-1, with TRBD2 matching over 7 bases. The germline CDR1 and CDR2 sequences are LNHDA and SQIVND (reference sequence). V dropped 3 bases and J dropped 6; count of bases not matched to a gene: 5. The CDR3 covers 14 residues. In DNA, the CDR3 is TGTGCCAGTAGTATGGGGGGGTCCGGCAATGAGCAGTTCTTC. Amino acid sequence: CASSMGGSGNEQFF.

CDR3 loop: CASSYPHRHTEAFF. The CDR3 bases are TGTGCCAGCAGTTACCCGCACAGACACACTGAAGCTTTCTTT. The chain combines TRBV6-2 or TRBV6-3 with TRBJ1-1, with unresolved D. The CDR3 sequence is 14 residues long. CDR1 and CDR2 (germline): MNHEY, SVGEGT. V was shortened by 2 bases and J by 3 bases, with 10 bases between the two germline ends.

This clone showed up just once. The chain links TRBV7-8 to TRBJ2-7; 8 positions agree with TRBD2. CDR1 is SGHVS, CDR2 FQNEAQ, per germline. V lost 5 bases to trimming and J lost 4 bases; unmatched junction nucleotides: 7. The CDR3 loop spans 14 amino acids. CDR3 coding DNA: TGTGCCAGCAGCCCTTTAGCGGGGCCGTACGAGCAGTACGTC. Residues: CASSPLAGPYEQYV.